Sequencing of this T cell receptor beta chain was carried out in a study of blood T cell repertoires in COVID-19. About the study: Samples representing acute and convalescent COVID-19 were sourced from the United States, Italy and Spain. T cells, B-cell-depleted T cells, or PBMCs provided the cDNA or gDNA that served as material.

The repertoire was sequenced with immunoSEQ multiplex PCR; TCRdb's copy has only in-frame clones and lacks some. The sample includes fewer than 90,000 clones, 86% of them seen just once. Germline CDR1 is MNHEY and CDR2 is SVGAGI. V was pared by 7 bases and J by 1 base, with 5 bases of the junction left unmatched. The CDR3 runs to 14 residues. The chain recombines TRBV6-5 with TRBJ2-7; 9 bases are a match to TRBD1. This sequence was found in a man aged 30-40 years with acute or convalescent COVID-19. What was sequenced was peripheral blood. The CDR3 spells CASTRGTGSYEQYF. CDR3 nucleotide sequence: TGTGCCAGCACCCGGGGGACAGGGTCCTACGAGCAGTACTTC.